These T cell receptor beta chains were read from a single sample in a study of blood T cell repertoires in COVID-19. TCRdb's copy holds only in-frame clones and misses some; the assay was immunoSEQ multiplex PCR. The repertoire has approximately 300,000 clones, roughly nine tenths of them found once; the top ten carry roughly 18%. Sequenced material: PBMCs or T cells enriched from blood (not recorded which). Receptor source: a woman in her twenties or thirties who had recovered from COVID-19. The conserved cysteine and the conserved F or W are not part of the CDR3 here. Each record gives: V gene, J gene, clone size, CDR3 protein. The listing skips clone size in some rows; elsewhere it reads once, few, many or a size class.

>TRBV4-3|TRBJ1-3|.
ASSQDRDNRNTIY
>TRBV10-3|TRBJ2-3|.
AIRRTGGFGTDTQY
>TRBV5-4|TRBJ2-1|.
ASSSPGLAGAYSYNEQF
>TRBV14|TRBJ2-3|once
ASSHLAGTDTQY
>TRBV5-4|TRBJ2-2|.
ASSSRVGANTGELF
>TRBV10-3|TRBJ2-7|.
AINSGQASRYEQY
>TRBV4-1|TRBJ2-3|.
ASSLGGGVTDTQY
>TRBV11-2|TRBJ1-6|.
ASSLSHEVLH
>TRBV2|TRBJ1-6|.
ASSGRPPGASPLH
>TRBV5-4|TRBJ2-7|.
ASSAHSGRAGIYEQY
>TRBV6-2/TRBV6-3|TRBJ2-3|.
ASSFPKRGDRTDTQY
>TRBV5-1|TRBJ1-2|.
ASSLADSNYGYT
>TRBV28|TRBJ1-1|.
ASSSEDTEAF
>TRBV9|TRBJ1-2|.
ASSAGQANYGYT
>TRBV27|TRBJ2-7|.
ASSFRGGAYEQY
>TRBV15|TRBJ1-5|.
ATSRQGGNQPQH
>TRBV2|TRBJ1-5|.
ASSSDRDQPQH
>TRBV9|TRBJ2-6|.
ASSLPEREGTGANVLT
>TRBV4-2|TRBJ1-5|.
ASSQELGANQPQH
>TRBV4-3|TRBJ1-1|once
ASSQDVRGTEAF
>TRBV30|TRBJ1-2|once
AWSAGQGRYGYT
>TRBV4-1|TRBJ1-5|.
ASSHPFGNQPQH
>TRBV9|TRBJ1-3|.
ASSVGGREGNTIY
>TRBV12-5|TRBJ1-2|once
ASGLVIGQGDNYGYT
>TRBV30|TRBJ1-2|.
AWSRPRAGWDSGYT
>TRBV27|TRBJ1-4|.
ASSLSRTAPGEKLF
>TRBV11-2|TRBJ2-5|.
ASSLALAGLPQY
>TRBV10-3|TRBJ2-1|.
AISLGRNNEQF
>TRBV5-5|TRBJ2-1|.
ASSLAWTADVGSYNEQF
>TRBV5-1|TRBJ2-7|.
ASARGPAVFSYEQY
>TRBV18|TRBJ2-1|.
ASSRPGQASPHEQF
>TRBV5-1|TRBJ2-5|.
ASSLGAGAAGTQY
>TRBV19|TRBJ1-1|.
ASRQGGGTEAF
>TRBV6-5|TRBJ1-2|once
ASRGQGTGIYGYT
>TRBV27|TRBJ1-5|.
ASRQGVGQPQH
>TRBV28|TRBJ1-2|.
ASSLWPGGVGGYT
>TRBV12-3/TRBV12-4|TRBJ2-5|.
ASSSNSQETQY
>TRBV5-6|TRBJ2-5|.
ASSPGGGTQY
>TRBV27|TRBJ1-2|.
ASSLRAPSTGMAKGYT
>TRBV15|TRBJ2-5|.
ATSRGDLSGGAGETQY
>TRBV9|TRBJ2-1|.
ASSVAGGDYNEQF
>TRBV5-5|TRBJ2-5|.
ASSGGYQETQY
>TRBV25-1|TRBJ2-3|.
ASSDSLTDTQY
>TRBV4-2|TRBJ2-5|.
ASSQYARGIGETQY
>TRBV28|TRBJ1-5|.
ASSPRGARQRNQPQH
>TRBV3-1/TRBV3-2|TRBJ2-7|.
ASSQPKVLAGYEQY
>TRBV11-1|TRBJ2-4|.
ASSSEPGQGNIQY
>TRBV10-3|TRBJ2-1|.
AISKDEGEQF
>TRBV15|TRBJ1-2|.
ATSRELGGANYGYT